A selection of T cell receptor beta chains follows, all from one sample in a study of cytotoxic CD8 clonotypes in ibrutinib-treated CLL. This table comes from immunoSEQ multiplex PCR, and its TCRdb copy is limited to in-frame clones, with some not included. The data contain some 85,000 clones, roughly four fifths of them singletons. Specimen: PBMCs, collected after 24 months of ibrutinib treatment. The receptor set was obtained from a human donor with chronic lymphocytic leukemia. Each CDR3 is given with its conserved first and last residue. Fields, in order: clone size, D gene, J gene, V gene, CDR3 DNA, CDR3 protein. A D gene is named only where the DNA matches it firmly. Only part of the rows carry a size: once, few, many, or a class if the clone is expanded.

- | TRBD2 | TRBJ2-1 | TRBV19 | TGTGCCAGCAGTATAACCGGGAGCGGGGGGCTTAATGAGCAGTTCTTC | CASSITGSGGLNEQFF
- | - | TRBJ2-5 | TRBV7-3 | TGTGCCAGCACCCCGGGCCCCCAGGGGCTCCAAGAGACCCAGTACTTC | CASTPGPQGLQETQYF
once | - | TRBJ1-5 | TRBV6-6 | TGTGCCAGCAGTTTGTACCGGGGCAATCAGCCCCAGCATTTT | CASSLYRGNQPQHF
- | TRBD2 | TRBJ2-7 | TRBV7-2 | TGTGCCAGCAGCTTAGAGAGCGGGAGTGTCTACGAGCAGTACTTC | CASSLESGSVYEQYF
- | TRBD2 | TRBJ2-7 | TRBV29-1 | TGCAGCGTGGGGGGCCTAGCGGGCTTCTACGAGCAGTACTTC | CSVGGLAGFYEQYF
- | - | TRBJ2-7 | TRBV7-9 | TGTGCCAGCAGCTTAATCGGTGGGCAGTACTTC | CASSLIGGQYF
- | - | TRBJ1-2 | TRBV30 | TGTGCCTGGCAACAGGATGCCTATGGCTACACCTTC | CAWQQDAYGYTF
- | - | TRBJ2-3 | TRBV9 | TGTGCCAGCAGCGAACGACCCGAGACCAACACAGATACGCAGTATTTT | CASSERPETNTDTQYF
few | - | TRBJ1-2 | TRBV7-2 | TGTGCCAGCAGCATCACAGAAATAGGATACTATGGCTACACCTTC | CASSITEIGYYGYTF
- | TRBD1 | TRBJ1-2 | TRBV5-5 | TGTGCCAGCAGCTCTGCTCAGACAGGGGACTATGGCTACACCTTC | CASSSAQTGDYGYTF
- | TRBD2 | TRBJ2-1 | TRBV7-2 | TGTGCCAGCAGCTCGGGACTAGCGGGGGGAACAAATGAGCAGTTCTTC | CASSSGLAGGTNEQFF
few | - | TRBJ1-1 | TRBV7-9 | TGTGCCAGCACCCCGGGGGACATAGAAACGAACACTGAAGCTTTCTTT | CASTPGDIETNTEAFF
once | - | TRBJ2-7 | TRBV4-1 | TGCGCCAGCAGCCAAGATCCGGCCCCGACAGAGCAGTACTTC | CASSQDPAPTEQYF
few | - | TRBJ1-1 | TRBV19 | TGTGCCAGTAGTATAGAAGGACGGCCGAACACTGAAGCTTTCTTT | CASSIEGRPNTEAFF
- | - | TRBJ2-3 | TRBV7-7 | TGTGCCAGCAGCTTAGCCTGGCTTAGAGGTGTGGAAGATACGCAGTATTTT | CASSLAWLRGVEDTQYF
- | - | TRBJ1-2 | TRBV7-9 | TGTGCTTCAGGGAGCACAGCTAACTATGGCTACACCTTC | CASGSTANYGYTF
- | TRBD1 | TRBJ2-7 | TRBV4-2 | TGTGCCAGCAGCCAAGATGGGACAGGGCCCGCCTACGAGCAGTACTTC | CASSQDGTGPAYEQYF
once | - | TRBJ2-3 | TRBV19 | TGTGCCAGTAGTCTGGCGGAACTTACAGATACGCAGTATTTT | CASSLAELTDTQYF
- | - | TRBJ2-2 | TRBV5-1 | TGCGCCAGCAGGCAACGGACCGCGAACACCGGGGAGCTGTTTTTT | CASRQRTANTGELFF
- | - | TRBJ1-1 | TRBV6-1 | TGTGCCAGCAGTGAAGATGGGGTTTTTACTGAAGCTTTCTTT | CASSEDGVFTEAFF
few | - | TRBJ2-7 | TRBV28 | TGTGCCAGCAGTCGGACGGCCTACGAGCAGTACTTC | CASSRTAYEQYF
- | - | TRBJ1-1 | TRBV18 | TGTGCCAGCTCACCCCGGGGCCTGGCCGCTTTCTTT | CASSPRGLAAFF
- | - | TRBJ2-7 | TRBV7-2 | TGTGCCAGCAGCTTAGAGCAGGGAGGAAGGCAGTACTTC | CASSLEQGGRQYF
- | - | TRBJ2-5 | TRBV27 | TGTGCCAGCAGTTTGTCTCGAGCGCTCGGGGAGACCCAGTACTTC | CASSLSRALGETQYF
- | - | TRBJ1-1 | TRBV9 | TGTGCCAGCAGCGTAGCTCCGGACAGCACTGAAGCTTTCTTT | CASSVAPDSTEAFF
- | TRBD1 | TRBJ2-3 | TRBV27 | TGTGCCAGCACCACCTGGCGGGACAGGGGGCCAAATACGCAGTATTTT | CASTTWRDRGPNTQYF
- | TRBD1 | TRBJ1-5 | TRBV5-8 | TGTGCCAGCAGCTTGGTGGGACAGGGGGGGAATCAGCCCCAGCATTTT | CASSLVGQGGNQPQHF
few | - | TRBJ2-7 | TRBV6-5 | TGTGCCAGCAGTTACAGTACAGCCCCGGCCTACGAGCAGTACTTC | CASSYSTAPAYEQYF
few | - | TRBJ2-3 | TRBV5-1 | TGCGCCAGCAGTTATGAGGGTGGGCCCGATACGCAGTATTTT | CASSYEGGPDTQYF
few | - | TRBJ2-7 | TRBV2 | TGTGCCAGCAGCCTCGGACTATTATACGAGCAGTACTTC | CASSLGLLYEQYF
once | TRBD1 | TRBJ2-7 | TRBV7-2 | TGTGCCAGCAGCAACCGGGACAGGGGGGTCTACGAGCAGTACTTC | CASSNRDRGVYEQYF
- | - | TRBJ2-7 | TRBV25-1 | TGTGCCAGCAGTGGGGGTGGGTCAGTTCACCTCTACGAGCAGTACTTC | CASSGGGSVHLYEQYF
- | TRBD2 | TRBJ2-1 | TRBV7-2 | TGTGCCAGCAGCTTAAGCGGGAGTCCTTACAATGAGCAGTTCTTC | CASSLSGSPYNEQFF
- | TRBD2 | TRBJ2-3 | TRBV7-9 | TGTGCCAGCAGCTCTACTAGCGTCGGCACAGATACGCAGTATTTT | CASSSTSVGTDTQYF
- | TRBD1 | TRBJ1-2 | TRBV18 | TGTGCCAGCTCACCACAGACAGGGCGACTCTATGGCTACACCTTC | CASSPQTGRLYGYTF
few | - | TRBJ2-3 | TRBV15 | TGTGCCACCAGCGCCAAAAGGGGTCAAAAAGATACGCAGTATTTT | CATSAKRGQKDTQYF
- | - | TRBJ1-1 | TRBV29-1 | TGCAGCGCCCTGACAGTTGAAGCTTTCTTT | CSALTVEAFF
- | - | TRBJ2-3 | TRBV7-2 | TGTGCCAGCAGTCCGGGGGCCGGGTCCCGCACAGATACGCAGTATTTT | CASSPGAGSRTDTQYF
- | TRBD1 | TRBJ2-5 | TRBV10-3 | TGTGCCATCAGTCCAGGGGGAGAGACCCAGTACTTC | CAISPGGETQYF
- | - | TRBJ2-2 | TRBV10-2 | TGCGCCAGCAGGGAAGACAGGATCACCGGGGAGCTGTTTTTT | CASREDRITGELFF
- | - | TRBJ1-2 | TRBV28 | TGTGCCAGCAGTTTAGGGGCAGGCTATGGCTACACCTTC | CASSLGAGYGYTF
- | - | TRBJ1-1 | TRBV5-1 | TGCGCCAGCAGCTATTCGGCCATCACTGAAGTTTTCTTT | CASSYSAITEVFF
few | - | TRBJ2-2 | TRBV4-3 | TGCGCCAGCAGCCAAGATGATGCCGGGGGCCCAACCACCGGGGAGCTGTTTTTT | CASSQDDAGGPTTGELFF
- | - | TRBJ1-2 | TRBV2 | TGTGCCAGCAGTGAACAGAGCTATGGCTACACCTTC | CASSEQSYGYTF
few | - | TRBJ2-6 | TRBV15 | TGTGCCACCAGCAGAGATCTAAAATCTGGGGCCAACGTCCTGACTTTC | CATSRDLKSGANVLTF
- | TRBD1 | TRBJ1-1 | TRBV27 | TGTGCCAGCAGTCCTGACAGGGTGAGGAACACTGAAGCTTTCTTT | CASSPDRVRNTEAFF
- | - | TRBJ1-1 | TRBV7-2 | TGTGCCAGCAGCTTAGTACACAGAAACACTGAAGCTTTCTTT | CASSLVHRNTEAFF
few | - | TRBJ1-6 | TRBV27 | TGTGCCAGCAGGGAAGGGGGGGCCTATAATTCACCCCTCCACTTT | CASREGGAYNSPLHF
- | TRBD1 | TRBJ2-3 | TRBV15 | TGTGCCACCAGCTGGACAGGGTATACGCAGTATTTT | CATSWTGYTQYF